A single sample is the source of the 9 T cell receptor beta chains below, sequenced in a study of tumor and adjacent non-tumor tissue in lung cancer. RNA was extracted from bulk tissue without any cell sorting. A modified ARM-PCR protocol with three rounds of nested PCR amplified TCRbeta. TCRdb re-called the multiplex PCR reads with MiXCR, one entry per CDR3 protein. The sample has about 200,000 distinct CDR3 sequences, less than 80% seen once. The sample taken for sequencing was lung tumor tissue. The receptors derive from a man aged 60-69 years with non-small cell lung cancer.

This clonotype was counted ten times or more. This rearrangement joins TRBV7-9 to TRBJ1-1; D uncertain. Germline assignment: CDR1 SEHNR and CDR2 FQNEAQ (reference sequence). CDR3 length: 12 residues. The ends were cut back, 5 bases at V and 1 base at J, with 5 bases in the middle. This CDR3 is CASSAGNTEAFF. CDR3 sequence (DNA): TGTGCCAGCAGCGCGGGGAACACTGAAGCTTTCTTT.

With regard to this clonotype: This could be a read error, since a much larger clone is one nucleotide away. CDR3 sequence: CASSSTRYEQCTDTQYF. The CDR3 nucleotides are TGTGCCAGCAGTTCGACTAGATATGAGCAATGCACAGATACGCAGTATTTT. The genes are TRBV28 and TRBJ2-3; tentative D call: TRBD2 (6 bases). The CDR3 runs 17 residues. CDR1 and CDR2 from the germline V gene are MDHEN and SYDVKM. The V end was cut by 4 bases, the J end by 1 base, with 18 bases between.

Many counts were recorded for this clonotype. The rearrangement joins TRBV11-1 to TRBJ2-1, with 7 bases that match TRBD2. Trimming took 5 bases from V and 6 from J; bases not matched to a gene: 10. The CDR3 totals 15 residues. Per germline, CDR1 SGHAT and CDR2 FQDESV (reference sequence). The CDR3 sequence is CASSPGLGVINEQFF. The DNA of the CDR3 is TGTGCCAGCAGCCCCGGACTAGGGGTTATCAATGAGCAGTTCTTC.

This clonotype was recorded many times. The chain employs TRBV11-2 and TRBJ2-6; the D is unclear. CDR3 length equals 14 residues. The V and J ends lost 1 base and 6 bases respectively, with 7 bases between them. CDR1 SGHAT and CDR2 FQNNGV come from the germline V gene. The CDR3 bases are TGTGCCAGCAGCTTAGGGGGTTCGGCCAACGTCCTGACTTTC. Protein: CASSLGGSANVLTF.

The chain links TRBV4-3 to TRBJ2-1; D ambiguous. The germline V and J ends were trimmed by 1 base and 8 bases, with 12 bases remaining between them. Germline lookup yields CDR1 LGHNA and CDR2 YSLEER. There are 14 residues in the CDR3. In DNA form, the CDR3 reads TGCGCCAGCAGCCAAGTAGGGCAGTCCCATGAGCAGTTCTTC. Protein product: CASSQVGQSHEQFF.

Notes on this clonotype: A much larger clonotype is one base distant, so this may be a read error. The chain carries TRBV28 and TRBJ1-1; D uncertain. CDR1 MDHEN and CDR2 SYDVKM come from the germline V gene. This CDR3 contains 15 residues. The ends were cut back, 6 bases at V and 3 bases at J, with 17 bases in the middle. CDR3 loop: CASRPHGLGDTEAFF. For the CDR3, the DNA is TGTGCCAGCAGGCCCCATGGTCTGGGTGACACTGAAGCTTTCTTT.

The CDR3 protein is CASSLLSGSKKDEQFF. The CDR3 DNA follows: TGTGCCAGCAGCTTGTTATCAGGGAGTAAAAAGGATGAGCAGTTCTTC. The chain recombines TRBV11-1 with TRBJ2-1; the D call may be TRBD1 or TRBD2 (5 bases each). The V end lost 3 bases, the J end lost 8 bases, and 20 bases lay between the germline ends. This CDR3 is 16 amino acids long. In germline, CDR1 is SGHAT, CDR2 FQDESV (reference sequence).

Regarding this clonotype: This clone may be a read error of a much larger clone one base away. CDR3 bases: TGTGCCAGCAGCCTAGAAACGGAAGGAACTGAAGTTTTCTTT. It yields the protein CASSLETEGTEVFF. The chain is built from TRBV4-2 and TRBJ1-1; D is undetermined. This CDR3 region has 14 residues. Per germline, CDR1 LGHNA and CDR2 YNFKEQ.

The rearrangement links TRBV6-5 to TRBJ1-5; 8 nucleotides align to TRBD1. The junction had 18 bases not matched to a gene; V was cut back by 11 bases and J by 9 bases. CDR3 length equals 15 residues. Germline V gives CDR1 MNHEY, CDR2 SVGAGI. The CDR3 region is CACSYSGQGSRPQHF. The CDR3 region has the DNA TGTGCCTGTAGTTATAGTGGACAGGGTAGTCGGCCCCAGCATTTT.